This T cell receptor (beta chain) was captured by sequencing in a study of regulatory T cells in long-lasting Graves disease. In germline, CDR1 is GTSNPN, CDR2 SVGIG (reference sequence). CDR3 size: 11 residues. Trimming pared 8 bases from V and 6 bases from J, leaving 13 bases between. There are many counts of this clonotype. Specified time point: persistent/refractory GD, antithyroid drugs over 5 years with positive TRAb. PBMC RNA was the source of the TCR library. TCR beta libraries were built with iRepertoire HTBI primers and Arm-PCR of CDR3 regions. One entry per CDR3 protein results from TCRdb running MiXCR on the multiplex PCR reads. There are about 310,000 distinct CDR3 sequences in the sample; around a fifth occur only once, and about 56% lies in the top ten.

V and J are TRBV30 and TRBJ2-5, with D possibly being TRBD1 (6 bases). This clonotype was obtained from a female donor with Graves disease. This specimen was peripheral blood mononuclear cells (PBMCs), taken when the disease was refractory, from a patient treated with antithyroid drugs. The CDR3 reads CAHLQGQTQYF. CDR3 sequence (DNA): TGTGCCCATCTACAGGGACAGACCCAGTACTTC.